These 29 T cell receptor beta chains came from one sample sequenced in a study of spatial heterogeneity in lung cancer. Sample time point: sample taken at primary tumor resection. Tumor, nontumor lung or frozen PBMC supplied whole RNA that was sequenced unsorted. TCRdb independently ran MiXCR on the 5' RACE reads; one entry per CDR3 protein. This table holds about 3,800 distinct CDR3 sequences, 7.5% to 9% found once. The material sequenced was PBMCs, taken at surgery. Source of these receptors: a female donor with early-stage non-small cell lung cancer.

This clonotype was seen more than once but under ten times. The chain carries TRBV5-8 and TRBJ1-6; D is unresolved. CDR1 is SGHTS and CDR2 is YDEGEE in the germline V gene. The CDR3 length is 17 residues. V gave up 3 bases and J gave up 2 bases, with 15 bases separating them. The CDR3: CASSWGRVMPYNSPLHF. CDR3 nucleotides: TGTGCCAGCAGCTGGGGTAGGGTAATGCCCTATAATTCACCCCTCCACTTT.

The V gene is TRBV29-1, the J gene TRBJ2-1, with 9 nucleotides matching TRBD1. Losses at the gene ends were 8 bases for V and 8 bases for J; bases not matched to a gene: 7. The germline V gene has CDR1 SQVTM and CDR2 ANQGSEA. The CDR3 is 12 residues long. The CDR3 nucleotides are TGCAGCTCTTGGGACAGGGCCTATGAGCAGTTCTTC. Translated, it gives CSSWDRAYEQFF.

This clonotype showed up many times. The CDR3 protein is CSAKDRGGNGYTF. DNA for the CDR3: TGCAGTGCTAAAGACAGGGGAGGTAATGGCTACACCTTC. The chain uses TRBV20-1 and TRBJ1-2, with 8 nucleotides matching TRBD1. CDR3 length: 13 amino acids. With 4 bases clipped from V and 6 bases from J, the junction kept 7 bases outside the gene matches. Per the germline V gene, CDR1 is DFQATT and CDR2 is SNEGSKA (reference sequence).

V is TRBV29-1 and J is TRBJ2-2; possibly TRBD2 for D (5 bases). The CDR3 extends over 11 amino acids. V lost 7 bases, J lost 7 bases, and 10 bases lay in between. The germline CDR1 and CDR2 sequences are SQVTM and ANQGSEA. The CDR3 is CSGRSGGELFF. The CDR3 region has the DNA TGCAGCGGGCGAAGCGGCGGGGAGCTGTTTTTT.

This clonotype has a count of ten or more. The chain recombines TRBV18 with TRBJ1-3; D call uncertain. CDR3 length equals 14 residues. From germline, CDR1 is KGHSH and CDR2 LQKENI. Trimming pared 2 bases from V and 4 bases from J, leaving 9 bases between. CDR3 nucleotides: TGTGCCAGCTCACCAAACGGAATCGGAAACACCATATATTTT. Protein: CASSPNGIGNTIYF.

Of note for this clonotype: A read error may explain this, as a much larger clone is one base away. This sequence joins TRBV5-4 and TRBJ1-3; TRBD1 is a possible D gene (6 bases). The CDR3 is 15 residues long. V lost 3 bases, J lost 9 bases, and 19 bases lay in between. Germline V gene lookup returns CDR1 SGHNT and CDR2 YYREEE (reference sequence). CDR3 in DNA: TGTGCCAGCAGCTCCCAGGAGGGGACATGGAGCACCATATATTTT. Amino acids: CASSSQEGTWSTIYF. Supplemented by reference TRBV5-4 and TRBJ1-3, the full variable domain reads ETGVTQSPTHLIKTRGQQVTLRCSSQSGHNTVSWYQQALGQGPQFIFQYYREEENGRGNFPPRFSGLQFPNYSSELNVNALELDDSALYLCASSSQEGTWSTIYFGEGSWLTVV.

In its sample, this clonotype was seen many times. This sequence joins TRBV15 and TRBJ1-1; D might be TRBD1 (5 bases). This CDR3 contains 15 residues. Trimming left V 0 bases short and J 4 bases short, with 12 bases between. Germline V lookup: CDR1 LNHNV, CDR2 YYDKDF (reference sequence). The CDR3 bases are TGTGCCACCAGCAGAGATGGGGAAGGGGTCACTGAAGCTTTCTTT. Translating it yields CATSRDGEGVTEAFF.

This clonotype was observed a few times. The CDR3 nucleotides read TGTGCCAGCAGCCAGGGGGGGGGGCTTAACGAGCAGTACTTC. Its translation: CASSQGGGLNEQYF. The chain is built from TRBV4-2 and TRBJ2-7; tentatively, D is TRBD2 (7 bases). Trimming stripped 3 bases from V and 5 bases from J, with 14 bases between. The germline CDR1 and CDR2 sequences are LGHNA and YNFKEQ. The CDR3 extends over 14 amino acids.

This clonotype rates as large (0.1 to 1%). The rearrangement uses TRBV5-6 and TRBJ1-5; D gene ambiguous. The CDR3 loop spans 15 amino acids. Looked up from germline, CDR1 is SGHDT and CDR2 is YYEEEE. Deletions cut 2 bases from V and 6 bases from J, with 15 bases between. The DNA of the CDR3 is TGTGCCAGCAGCTTTAGTTCGAGCAGCTTTCAGCCCCAGCATTTT. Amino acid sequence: CASSFSSSSFQPQHF.

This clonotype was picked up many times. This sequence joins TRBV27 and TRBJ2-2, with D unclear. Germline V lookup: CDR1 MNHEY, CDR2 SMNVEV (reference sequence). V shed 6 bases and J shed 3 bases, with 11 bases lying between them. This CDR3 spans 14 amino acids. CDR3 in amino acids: CASSSDTYTGELFF. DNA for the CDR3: TGTGCCAGCAGCAGTGACACCTACACCGGGGAGCTGTTTTTT.

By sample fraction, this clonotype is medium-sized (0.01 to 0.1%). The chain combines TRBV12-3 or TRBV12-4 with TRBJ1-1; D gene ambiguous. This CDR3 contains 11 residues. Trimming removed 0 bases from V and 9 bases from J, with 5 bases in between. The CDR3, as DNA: TGTGCCAGCAGTTTAGCCACCCAAGCTTTCTTT. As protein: CASSLATQAFF.

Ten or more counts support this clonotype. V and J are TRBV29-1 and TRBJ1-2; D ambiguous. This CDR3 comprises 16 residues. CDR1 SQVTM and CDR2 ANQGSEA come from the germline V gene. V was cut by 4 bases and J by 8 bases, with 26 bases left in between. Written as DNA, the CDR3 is TGCAGCGTTGTTCTAACGCAAGGCTTCGGGGAGAGAGGCTACACCTTC. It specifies CSVVLTQGFGERGYTF.

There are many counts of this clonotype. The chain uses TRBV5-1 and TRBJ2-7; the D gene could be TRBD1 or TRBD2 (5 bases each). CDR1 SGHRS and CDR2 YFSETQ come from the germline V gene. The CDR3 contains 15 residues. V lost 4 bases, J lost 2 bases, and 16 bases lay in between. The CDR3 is CASSPSEGWTYEQYF. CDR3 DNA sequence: TGCGCCAGCAGCCCCAGCGAGGGGTGGACCTACGAGCAGTACTTC.

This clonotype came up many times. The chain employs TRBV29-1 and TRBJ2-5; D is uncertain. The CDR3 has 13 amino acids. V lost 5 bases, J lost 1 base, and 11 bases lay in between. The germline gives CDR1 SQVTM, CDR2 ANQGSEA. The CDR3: CSVSQRSQETQYF. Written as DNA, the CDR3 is TGCAGCGTTTCCCAGAGGTCCCAAGAGACCCAGTACTTC.

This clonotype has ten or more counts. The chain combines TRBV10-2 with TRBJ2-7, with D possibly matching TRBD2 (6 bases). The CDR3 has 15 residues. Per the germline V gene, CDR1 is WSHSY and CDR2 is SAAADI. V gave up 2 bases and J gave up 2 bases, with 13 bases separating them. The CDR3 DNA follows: TGCGCCAGCAGTGAGCGGGGAGGCAGACCCTACGAGCAGTACTTC. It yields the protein CASSERGGRPYEQYF.

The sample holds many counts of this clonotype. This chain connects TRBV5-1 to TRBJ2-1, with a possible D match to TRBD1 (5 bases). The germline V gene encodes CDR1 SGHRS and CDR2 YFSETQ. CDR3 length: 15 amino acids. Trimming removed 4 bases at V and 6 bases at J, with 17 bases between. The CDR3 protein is CASSLAGWGPNEQFF. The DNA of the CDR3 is TGCGCCAGCAGCCTCGCAGGGTGGGGTCCCAATGAGCAGTTCTTC.

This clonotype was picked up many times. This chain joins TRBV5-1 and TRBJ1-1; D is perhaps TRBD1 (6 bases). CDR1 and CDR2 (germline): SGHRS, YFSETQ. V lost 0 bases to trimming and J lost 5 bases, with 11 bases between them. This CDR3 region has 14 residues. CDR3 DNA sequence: TGCGCCAGCAGCTTGGAACAGGGAAGGACTGAAGCTTTCTTT. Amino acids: CASSLEQGRTEAFF.

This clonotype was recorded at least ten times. The CDR3: CATHKLRGLGDTEAFF. Written as DNA, the CDR3 is TGTGCCACACACAAACTTAGGGGGCTGGGAGACACTGAAGCTTTCTTT. This chain connects TRBV19 to TRBJ1-1, with 7 bases aligning to TRBD1. V lost 10 bases and J lost 3; bases outside the gene matches: 17. The CDR3 has 16 residues. Per germline, CDR1 LNHDA and CDR2 SQIVND (reference sequence).

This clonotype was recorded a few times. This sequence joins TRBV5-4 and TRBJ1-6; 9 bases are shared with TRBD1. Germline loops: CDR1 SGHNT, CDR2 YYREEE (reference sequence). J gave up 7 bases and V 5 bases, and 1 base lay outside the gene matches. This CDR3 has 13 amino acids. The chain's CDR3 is CASRTGGNSPLHF. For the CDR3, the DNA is TGTGCCAGCAGGACAGGGGGAAATTCACCCCTCCACTTT.

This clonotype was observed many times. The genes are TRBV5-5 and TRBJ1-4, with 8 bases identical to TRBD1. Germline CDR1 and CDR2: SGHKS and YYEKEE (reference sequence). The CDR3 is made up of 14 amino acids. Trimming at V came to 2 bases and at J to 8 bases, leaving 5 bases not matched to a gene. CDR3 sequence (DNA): TGTGCCAGCAGCTTACTGACAGGGGACGAAAAACTGTTTTTT. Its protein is CASSLLTGDEKLFF.

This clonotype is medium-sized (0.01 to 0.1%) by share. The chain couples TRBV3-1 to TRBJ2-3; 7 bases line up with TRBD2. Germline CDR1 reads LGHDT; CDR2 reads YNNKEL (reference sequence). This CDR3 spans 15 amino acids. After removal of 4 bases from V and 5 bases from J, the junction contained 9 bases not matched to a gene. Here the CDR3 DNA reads TGTGCCAGCAGCCCCCGCCCAGCGGGGCGAGATACGCAGTATTTT. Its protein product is CASSPRPAGRDTQYF.

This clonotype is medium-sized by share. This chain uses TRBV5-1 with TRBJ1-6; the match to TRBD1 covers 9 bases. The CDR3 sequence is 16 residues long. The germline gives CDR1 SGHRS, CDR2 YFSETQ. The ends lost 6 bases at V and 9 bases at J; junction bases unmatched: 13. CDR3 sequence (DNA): TGCGCCAGCACTTCCGCACCGGGACAGGGAAGTTCACCCCTCCACTTT. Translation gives CASTSAPGQGSSPLHF.

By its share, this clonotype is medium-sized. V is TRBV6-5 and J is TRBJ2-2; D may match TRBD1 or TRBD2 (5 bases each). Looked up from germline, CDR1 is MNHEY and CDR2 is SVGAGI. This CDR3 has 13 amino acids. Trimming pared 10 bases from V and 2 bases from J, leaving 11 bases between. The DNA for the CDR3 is TGTGCCACCGGGGACGAAAACACCGGGGAGCTGTTTTTT. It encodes CATGDENTGELFF.

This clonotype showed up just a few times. The CDR3 here is CAISGGPRDTQYF. The CDR3 DNA sequence: TGTGCCATCAGCGGAGGCCCCCGGGATACGCAGTATTTT. V and J are TRBV10-3 and TRBJ2-3, with D maybe TRBD2 (5 bases). In germline, CDR1 is ENHRY, CDR2 SYGVKD. V was clipped by 6 bases and J by 6 bases, with 13 bases between them. The CDR3 consists of 13 residues.

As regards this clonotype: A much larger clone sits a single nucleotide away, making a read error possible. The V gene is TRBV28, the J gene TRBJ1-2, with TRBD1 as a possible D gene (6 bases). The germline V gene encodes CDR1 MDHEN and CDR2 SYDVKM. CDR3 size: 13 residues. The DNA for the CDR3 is TGTGGCAGCAGTTTCGACAGGACCAATGGCTACACCTTC. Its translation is CGSSFDRTNGYTF.

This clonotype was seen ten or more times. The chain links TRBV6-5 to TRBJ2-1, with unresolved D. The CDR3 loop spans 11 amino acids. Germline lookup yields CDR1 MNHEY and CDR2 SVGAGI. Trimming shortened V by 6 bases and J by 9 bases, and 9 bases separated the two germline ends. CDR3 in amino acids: CASSQWAEQFF. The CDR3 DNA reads TGTGCCAGCAGCCAGTGGGCTGAGCAGTTCTTC.

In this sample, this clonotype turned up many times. The CDR3 here is CSVGYSSWETQYF. The DNA of the CDR3 is TGCAGCGTTGGGTACTCCTCGTGGGAGACCCAGTACTTC. The chain couples TRBV29-1 to TRBJ2-5, with D uncertain. V lost 4 bases and J 5 bases, leaving 14 bases between the germline ends. The CDR3 runs to 13 residues. Looked up from germline, CDR1 is SQVTM and CDR2 is ANQGSEA.

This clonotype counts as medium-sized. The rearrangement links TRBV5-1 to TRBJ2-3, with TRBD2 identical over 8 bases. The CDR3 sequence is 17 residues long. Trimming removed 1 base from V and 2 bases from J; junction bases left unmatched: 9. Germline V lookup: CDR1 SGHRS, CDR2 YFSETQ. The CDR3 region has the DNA TGCGCCAGCAGCTTGAAGGAGCGGGGGATCCTCACAGATACGCAGTATTTT. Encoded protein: CASSLKERGILTDTQYF.

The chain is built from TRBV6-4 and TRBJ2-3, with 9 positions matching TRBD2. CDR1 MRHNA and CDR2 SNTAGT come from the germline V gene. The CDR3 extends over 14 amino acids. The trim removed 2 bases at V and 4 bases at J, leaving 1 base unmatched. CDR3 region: CASSDGGGADTQYF. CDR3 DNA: TGTGCCAGCAGTGACGGCGGGGGGGCAGATACGCAGTATTTT.